This is a list of T cell receptor beta chains from one sample in a study of T cell repertoires in cytomegalovirus infection. Antigens of these TCRs are unknown. In TCRdb, the reads were re-called with MiXCR into one record per CDR3 protein. The sample holds some 270,000 distinct CDR3 sequences, roughly a fifth seen once. Sequenced material: cultured PBMCs, taken from culture after CMV antigen stimulation. The receptors were sampled from a human donor in good health (CMV status not recorded). Some clones in this sample may be carry-over from other donors' samples. Each CDR3 is given without its conserved first and last residue. The order of the fields is V gene, J gene, clone size, CDR3 protein. The size entry is marked missing in some rows and otherwise reads once, few, many or a size class.

TRBV7-9,TRBJ1-4,many,ASSPPGVRKATNEKLF
TRBV7-2,TRBJ2-1,many,ASSLARGLAAQF
TRBV7-2,TRBJ2-1,many,ASSLALDRGYEQF
TRBV11-1,TRBJ2-7,many,ASSLRGGGTYEQY
TRBV28,TRBJ1-5,few,ASIPSRPPWPQH
TRBV7-2,TRBJ2-3,.,ASSLVPGRATDTQY
TRBV27,TRBJ2-3,.,ASSFGGRLGTDTQY
TRBV14,TRBJ2-2,.,ASSRTTGLNTGELF
TRBV12-3/TRBV12-4,TRBJ2-1,many,ASTLRLAEYNEQF
TRBV7-2,TRBJ2-1,few,ASSLRLAGGLGNEQF
TRBV11-3,TRBJ1-1,few,ASSLGGNRETEAF
TRBV27,TRBJ1-5,.,ASRGRVQENQPQH
TRBV18,TRBJ1-2,many,ASSPTGTVNYGYT
TRBV7-7,TRBJ2-1,few,ASSLGEGGNREQF
TRBV6-5,TRBJ2-1,few,ASSPSGVNEQF
TRBV7-2,TRBJ2-1,few,ASSLVGVQGEQF